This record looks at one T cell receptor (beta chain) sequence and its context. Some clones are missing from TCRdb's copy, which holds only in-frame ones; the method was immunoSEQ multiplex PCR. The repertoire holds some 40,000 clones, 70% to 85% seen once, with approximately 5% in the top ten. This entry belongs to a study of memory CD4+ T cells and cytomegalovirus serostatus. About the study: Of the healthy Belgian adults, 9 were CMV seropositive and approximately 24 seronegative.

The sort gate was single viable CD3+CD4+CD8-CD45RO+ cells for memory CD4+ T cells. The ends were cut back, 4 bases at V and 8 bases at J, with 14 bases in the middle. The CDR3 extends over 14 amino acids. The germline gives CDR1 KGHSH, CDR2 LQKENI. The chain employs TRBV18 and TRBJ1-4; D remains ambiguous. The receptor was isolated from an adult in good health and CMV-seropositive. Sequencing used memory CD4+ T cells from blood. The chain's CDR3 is CASSQSPQPEKLFF. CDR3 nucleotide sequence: TGTGCCAGCTCACAATCACCCCAGCCCGAAAAACTGTTTTTT.